These T cell receptor beta chains were read from a single sample in a study of blood T cell repertoires in COVID-19. Data came from immunoSEQ multiplex PCR; TCRdb stores just in-frame clones and leaves some out. The repertoire holds about 240,000 clones, with roughly 80% as singletons. Sequencing was done on a sample of peripheral blood. The source of these receptors is a woman between 18 and 29 years old with acute or convalescent COVID-19. The CDR3 runs from the conserved cysteine through the conserved F or W. Fields, in order: V gene, J gene, CDR3 length, D gene, clone size, CDR3 protein, CDR3 DNA. A D gene is named only where the DNA matches it firmly. The size of a clone is reported for some rows only, either as once, few or many, or as a class for expanded clones.

TRBV21-1,TRBJ2-5,15,-,-,CASRGSGRWIETQYF,TGTGCCAGCAGGGGTAGCGGGAGGTGGATAGAGACCCAGTACTTC
TRBV6-2/TRBV6-3,TRBJ1-1,16,TRBD1,-,CASSYPITGGDTEAFF,TGTGCCAGCAGTTACCCCATAACAGGGGGGGACACTGAAGCTTTCTTT
TRBV11-2,TRBJ2-2,15,TRBD1,-,CASSPRTGNTGELFF,TGTGCCAGCAGCCCTCGGACAGGGAACACCGGGGAGCTGTTTTTT
TRBV30,TRBJ1-3,13,-,-,CAMGRLSGNTIYF,TGTGCAATGGGCCGGCTCTCTGGAAACACCATATATTTT
TRBV19,TRBJ2-5,17,-,-,CASSIALIQGLQETQYF,TGTGCCAGTAGTATAGCTTTGATACAGGGCCTTCAAGAGACCCAGTACTTC
TRBV5-8,TRBJ2-1,17,TRBD2,-,CASSLATGTSGYNEQFF,TGTGCCAGCAGCTTGGCAACCGGGACTAGCGGCTACAATGAGCAGTTCTTC
TRBV19,TRBJ2-1,17,-,-,CASSTGTSRSSYNEQFF,TGTGCCAGTAGTACCGGGACTTCCCGTAGCTCCTACAATGAGCAGTTCTTC
TRBV3-1/TRBV3-2,TRBJ2-5,14,TRBD1,-,CASSTRDRGETQYF,TGTGCCAGCAGCACCCGGGACAGAGGGGAGACCCAGTACTTC
TRBV3-1/TRBV3-2,TRBJ2-7,15,TRBD2,-,CASSTSGVGYYEQYF,TGTGCCAGCAGCACGAGCGGGGTAGGCTACTACGAGCAGTACTTC
TRBV19,TRBJ2-1,16,TRBD2,-,CASRKGLADRHNEQFF,TGTGCCAGTAGAAAGGGACTAGCGGACAGACACAATGAGCAGTTCTTC
TRBV12-3/TRBV12-4,TRBJ1-1,11,-,-,CATLTGTTAFF,TGTGCCACACTAACCGGGACAACGGCTTTCTTT
TRBV30,TRBJ1-4,14,-,-,CAWSIGQSNEKLFF,TGTGCCTGGAGTATTGGACAGTCGAATGAAAAACTGTTTTTT
TRBV7-2,TRBJ2-5,14,TRBD2,-,CASSLERDVKTQYF,TGTGCCAGCAGCTTAGAGCGGGACGTCAAGACCCAGTACTTC
TRBV5-1,TRBJ2-1,16,-,-,CASSLEASVTYNEQFF,TGCGCCAGCAGCTTGGAGGCTAGCGTCACCTACAATGAGCAGTTCTTC
TRBV28,TRBJ1-6,14,TRBD1,-,CASHEGTANSPLHF,TGTGCCAGCCACGAGGGGACAGCCAATTCACCCCTCCACTTT
TRBV4-2,TRBJ1-5,13,-,-,CASSLAGNQPQHF,TGTGCCAGCAGCCTTGCGGGGAATCAGCCCCAGCATTTT
TRBV7-9,TRBJ2-5,15,TRBD2,few,CASSSAGGYTETQYF,TGTGCCAGCAGCTCGGCGGGGGGGTATACAGAGACCCAGTACTTC
TRBV6-1,TRBJ2-3,16,TRBD2,-,CASSGLGLAVTDTQYF,TGTGCCAGCAGTGGCCTCGGACTAGCGGTCACAGATACGCAGTATTTT
TRBV10-1,TRBJ2-3,14,-,-,CASSASRQGDTQYF,TGCGCCAGCAGTGCTTCTCGTCAGGGCGATACGCAGTATTTT
TRBV27,TRBJ2-3,17,TRBD2,-,CASSLAQLSGRADTQYF,TGTGCCAGCAGTTTGGCCCAACTTAGCGGGAGGGCAGATACGCAGTATTTT
TRBV7-8,TRBJ1-3,14,-,-,CASSLVSSGNTIYF,TGTGCCAGCAGCTTAGTTAGCTCTGGAAACACCATATATTTT
TRBV13,TRBJ2-7,15,-,once,CASSPLLAGGEEQYF,TGTGCCAGCAGCCCCCTCCTAGCCGGGGGAGAAGAGCAGTACTTC
TRBV5-1,TRBJ1-6,14,TRBD1,-,CASSSGQGASPLHF,TGCGCCAGCAGCTCAGGACAGGGGGCTTCACCCCTCCACTTT
TRBV5-8,TRBJ2-1,15,TRBD2,-,CASRWGLAGFNEQFF,TGTGCCAGCAGGTGGGGACTAGCGGGATTTAATGAGCAGTTCTTC
TRBV19,TRBJ2-7,15,-,-,CASRKWDTGSYEQYF,TGTGCCAGTAGGAAATGGGACACCGGGTCCTACGAGCAGTACTTC
TRBV3-1/TRBV3-2,TRBJ2-2,15,TRBD2,-,CASSQGAGVAGELFF,TGTGCCAGCAGCCAGGGAGCGGGAGTTGCCGGGGAGCTGTTTTTT